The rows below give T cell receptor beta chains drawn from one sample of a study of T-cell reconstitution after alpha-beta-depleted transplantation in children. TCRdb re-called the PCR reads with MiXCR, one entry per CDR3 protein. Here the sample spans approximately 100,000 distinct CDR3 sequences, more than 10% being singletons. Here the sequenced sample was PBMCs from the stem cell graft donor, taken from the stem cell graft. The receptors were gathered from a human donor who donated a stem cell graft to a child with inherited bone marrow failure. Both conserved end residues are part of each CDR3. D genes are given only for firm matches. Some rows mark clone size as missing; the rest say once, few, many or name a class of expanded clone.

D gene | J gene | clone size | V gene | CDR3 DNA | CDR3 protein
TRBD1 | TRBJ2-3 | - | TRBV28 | TGTGCCAGCAGTTCCCGACAGGGGCCAGATACGCAGTATTTT | CASSSRQGPDTQYF
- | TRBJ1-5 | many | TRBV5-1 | TGCGCCAGCAGCCCCGGGGCTTTCAGCAATCAGCCCCAGCATTTT | CASSPGAFSNQPQHF
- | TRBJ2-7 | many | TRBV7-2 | TGTGCCAGCAGCTCCGGACTTAGTCCCTACGAGCAGTACTTC | CASSSGLSPYEQYF
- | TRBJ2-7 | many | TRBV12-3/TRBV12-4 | TGTGCCAGCAGTGTAAGGGGGTACGAGCAGTACTTC | CASSVRGYEQYF
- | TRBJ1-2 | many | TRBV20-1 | TGCAGTGCCCCCCGGCAGCAGGAGGACTATGGCTACACCTTC | CSAPRQQEDYGYTF
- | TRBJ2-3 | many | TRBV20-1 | TGCAGTGCTAGAGGTGATAGAGCGATCACAGATACGCAGTATTTT | CSARGDRAITDTQYF
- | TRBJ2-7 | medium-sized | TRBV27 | TGTGCCAGCCATGGTTGGGAGAGCTCCTACGAGCAGTACTTC | CASHGWESSYEQYF
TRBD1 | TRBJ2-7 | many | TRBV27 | TGTGCCAGCAGGATCCGAACAGGGGTCTTCTCCTACGAGCAGTACTTC | CASRIRTGVFSYEQYF
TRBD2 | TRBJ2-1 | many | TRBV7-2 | TGTGCCAGCAGCTCCCTAGCGGGGCGCTACAATGAGCAGTTCTTC | CASSSLAGRYNEQFF
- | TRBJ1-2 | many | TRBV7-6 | TGTGCCAGCAGCTTAACCAGGGCGGCCTATGGCTACACCTTC | CASSLTRAAYGYTF
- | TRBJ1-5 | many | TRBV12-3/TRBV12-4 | TGTGCCAGCCAAGGCAGAGCGAGCAATCAGCCCCAGCATTTT | CASQGRASNQPQHF
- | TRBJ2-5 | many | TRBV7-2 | TGTGCCAGCAGCTTAATTGGGGGCGAAGAGACCCAGTACTTC | CASSLIGGEETQYF
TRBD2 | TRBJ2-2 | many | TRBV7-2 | TGTGCCAGCAGCTTAGTAGCGGGGGTGCCTACCGGGGAGCTGTTTTTT | CASSLVAGVPTGELFF
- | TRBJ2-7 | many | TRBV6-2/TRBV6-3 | TGTGCCAGCAGTTGGCACTCCTACGAGCAGTACTTC | CASSWHSYEQYF
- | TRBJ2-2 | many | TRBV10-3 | TGTGCCTCCGCTCGCGACACCGGGGAGCTGTTTTTT | CASARDTGELFF
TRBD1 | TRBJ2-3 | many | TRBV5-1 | TGCGCCAGCAGCTACGGACAGGGCACAGATACGCAGTATTTT | CASSYGQGTDTQYF
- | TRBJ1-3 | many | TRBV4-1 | TGCGCCAGCAGCCAAATTACAGAAGGAAACACCATATATTTT | CASSQITEGNTIYF
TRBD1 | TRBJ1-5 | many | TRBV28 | TGTGCCAGCAGTCCCACACAGGGGGCTGGTCAGCCCCAGCATTTT | CASSPTQGAGQPQHF
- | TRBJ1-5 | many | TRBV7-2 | TGTGCCAGCAGCTTACAACGGTTCAATCAGCCCCAGCATTTT | CASSLQRFNQPQHF
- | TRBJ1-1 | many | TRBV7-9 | TGTGCCAGCAGCTCCGGCGTGGCAGGGAACACTGAAGCTTTCTTT | CASSSGVAGNTEAFF
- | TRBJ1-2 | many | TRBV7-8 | TGTGCCAGCAGCAGAGGACAGTTCTATGGCTACACCTTC | CASSRGQFYGYTF
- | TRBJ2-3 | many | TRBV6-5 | TGTGCCAGCAGTTACGGCCAGCCGTTAGGTACGCAGTATTTT | CASSYGQPLGTQYF
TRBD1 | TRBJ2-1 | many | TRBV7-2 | TGTGCCAGCAGTACGGACAGGGGGCGAATCTACAATGAGCAGTTCTTC | CASSTDRGRIYNEQFF
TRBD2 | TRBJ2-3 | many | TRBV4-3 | TGCGCCAGCAGCCAAGATGTAGCGGGGCTTGTAGGGGCGCAGTATTTT | CASSQDVAGLVGAQYF